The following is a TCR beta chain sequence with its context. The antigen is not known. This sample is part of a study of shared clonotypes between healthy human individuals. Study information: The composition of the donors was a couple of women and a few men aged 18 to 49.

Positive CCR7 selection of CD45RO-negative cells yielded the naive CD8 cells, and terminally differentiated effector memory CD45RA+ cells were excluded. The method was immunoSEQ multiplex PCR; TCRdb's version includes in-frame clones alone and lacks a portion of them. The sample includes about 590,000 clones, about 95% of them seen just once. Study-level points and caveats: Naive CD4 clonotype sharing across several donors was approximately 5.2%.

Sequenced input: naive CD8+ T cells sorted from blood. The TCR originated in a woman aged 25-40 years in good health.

CDR3 nucleotide sequence: TGTGCCAGCGGACTAGCGGCGAACACCGGGGAGCTGTTTTTT. Its protein is CASGLAANTGELFF. This chain joins TRBV2 and TRBJ2-2; 10 bases are shared with TRBD2. Germline V lookup: CDR1 SNHLY, CDR2 FYNNEI. Unmatched junction bases numbered 0, after V lost 8 bases and J lost 0 bases. CDR3 length: 14 amino acids. The full variable domain, completed using reference TRBV2 and TRBJ2-2, is EPEVTQTPSHQVTQMGQEVILRCVPISNHLYFYWYRQILGQKVEFLVSFYNNEISEKSEIFDDQFSVERPDGSNFTLKIRSTKLEDSAMYFCASGLAANTGELFFGEGSRLTVL.